These 27 T cell receptor beta chains were all obtained from the same sample, sequenced in a study of T cell responses to AZD1222 COVID-19 vaccine. The assay was immunoSEQ multiplex PCR, and TCRdb's table has in-frame clones only and misses some. The sample carries 90,000 to 100,000 clones, about nine tenths recorded once. The sample in question was peripheral blood, obtained 28 days after the second AZD1222 dose. These receptors were collected from an adult who received the AZD1222 COVID-19 vaccine.

V gene TRBV3-1 (or the pseudogene TRBV3-2) combines with J gene TRBJ1-2; TRBD1 matches at 9 bases. The CDR3 covers 15 residues. CDR1 and CDR2 from the germline V gene are LGHDT and YNNKEL (reference sequence). With V trimmed by 0 bases and J by 5 bases, 4 bases remained unmatched. CDR3 residues: CASSQEGTGWYGYTF. The CDR3 DNA sequence: TGTGCCAGCAGCCAAGAGGGGACAGGGTGGTATGGCTACACCTTC.

The chain links TRBV4-1 to TRBJ1-2; D is undetermined. Germline V gene sequence: CDR1 MGHRA, CDR2 YSYEKL. The CDR3 totals 15 residues. The V end was cut by 1 base, the J end by 4 bases, with 13 bases between. CDR3 sequence: CASSQGGLRFYGYTF. The CDR3 coding sequence is TGCGCCAGCAGCCAAGGAGGGCTGCGGTTCTATGGCTACACCTTC.

This clone was detected a few times. The genes are TRBV6-5 and TRBJ2-5; D assignment may be TRBD1 or TRBD2 (6 bases each). V shed 5 bases and J shed 5 bases, with 15 bases lying between them. Germline V CDR1 and CDR2: MNHEY, SVGAGI. CDR3 size: 14 residues. CDR3 DNA: TGTGCCAGCAGTACCCCCGGGGGCGGGGAGACCCAGTACTTC. Protein: CASSTPGGGETQYF.

This sequence joins TRBV5-1 and TRBJ2-3; 10 bases fit TRBD2. The CDR3 has 16 amino acids. With V trimmed by 4 bases and J by 0 bases, 5 bases remained unmatched. Germline CDR1 SGHRS, CDR2 YFSETQ. The CDR3 is CASSQGTSVSTDTQYF. Written as DNA, the CDR3 is TGCGCCAGCAGCCAAGGGACTAGCGTTAGCACAGATACGCAGTATTTT.

V usage is TRBV18 and J usage is TRBJ1-1; maybe TRBD1 (6 bases). V was pared by 7 bases and J by 2 bases, with 14 bases between. The germline V gene encodes CDR1 KGHSH and CDR2 LQKENI. The CDR3 spans 14 residues. CDR3 DNA sequence: TGTGCCAGCTTCCCGGACAGAGGAAACACTGAAGCTTTCTTT. Its translation: CASFPDRGNTEAFF.

In this sample, this clone turned up once. The chain couples TRBV28 to TRBJ2-1; D is uncertain. Trimming removed 2 bases from V and 5 bases from J, with 7 bases in between. The CDR3 is 13 residues long. Looked up from germline, CDR1 is MDHEN and CDR2 is SYDVKM. The CDR3 sequence is CASSLVGDNEQFF. The CDR3 nucleotides read TGTGCCAGCAGTTTAGTAGGTGACAATGAGCAGTTCTTC.

J is TRBJ2-7 and V is TRBV27; D possibly corresponds to TRBD1 (6 bases). Germline V gives CDR1 MNHEY, CDR2 SMNVEV (reference sequence). There are 15 residues in the CDR3. The V end lost 0 bases, the J end lost 2 bases, and 11 bases lay between the germline ends. The CDR3 DNA is TGTGCCAGCAGTTTATCGGCCAGGGGACCCTACGAGCAGTACTTC. It translates to CASSLSARGPYEQYF.

This rearrangement joins TRBV7-9 to TRBJ2-6; perhaps TRBD1 as D (6 bases). Between the trimmed V and J ends, which lost 5 bases and 4 bases, there was a span of 12 bases. The CDR3 has 15 amino acids. Germline CDR1 is SEHNR and CDR2 is FQNEAQ (reference sequence). The CDR3 DNA reads as TGTGCCAGCAGCAAGGACAGCTCCGGGGCCAACGTCCTGACTTTC. Its translation: CASSKDSSGANVLTF.

The rearrangement uses TRBV6-5 and TRBJ1-1, with 11 positions matching TRBD1. Germline loops: CDR1 MNHEY, CDR2 SVGAGI. This CDR3 has 14 residues. Trimming removed 6 bases from V and 9 bases from J; junction bases left unmatched: 9. CDR3: CASSDPGQGVKAFF. The CDR3 DNA sequence: TGTGCCAGCAGCGACCCGGGACAGGGGGTCAAAGCTTTCTTT.

This chain joins TRBV28 and TRBJ1-2; D is undetermined. CDR3 length: 12 residues. The germline CDR1 and CDR2 sequences are MDHEN and SYDVKM. V shed 6 bases and J shed 8 bases, with 13 bases lying between them. CDR3: CASSLKSQGYTF. The CDR3, as DNA: TGTGCCAGCAGCTTAAAGAGCCAGGGCTACACCTTC.

The chain links TRBV9 to TRBJ2-7, with D possibly matching TRBD1 (8 bases). Germline V CDR1 and CDR2: SGDLS, YYNGEE. This CDR3 region has 15 residues. V was pared by 1 base and J by 7 bases, with 18 bases between. The chain's CDR3 is CASSVNRGGSEEQYF. DNA for the CDR3: TGTGCCAGCAGCGTAAACAGGGGGGGATCGGAAGAGCAGTACTTC.

The chain links TRBV5-1 to TRBJ1-2; D is undetermined. This CDR3 is built from 13 residues. Germline CDR1 is SGHRS and CDR2 is YFSETQ. Trimming removed 2 bases from V and 6 bases from J, with 11 bases in between. This CDR3 is CASSFEGADGYTF. CDR3 nucleotide sequence: TGCGCCAGCAGCTTTGAGGGCGCCGATGGCTACACCTTC.

This clone showed up just a few times. The chain links TRBV4-2 to TRBJ2-1, with TRBD2 matching over 7 bases. There are 16 residues in the CDR3. The germline V gene has CDR1 LGHNA and CDR2 YNFKEQ. The junction had 8 bases not matched to a gene; V was cut back by 0 bases and J by 6 bases. The CDR3 DNA reads as TGTGCCAGCAGCCAAGATTTCTCGACTAGCAGCAATGAGCAGTTCTTC. Encoded protein: CASSQDFSTSSNEQFF.

The chain joins TRBV10-3 to TRBJ1-1; D not certain. Per germline, CDR1 ENHRY and CDR2 SYGVKD. V was trimmed by 7 bases and J by 2 bases, leaving 11 bases between them. The CDR3 totals 13 residues. The CDR3 region is CAITPRTNTEAFF. The CDR3 DNA is TGTGCCATCACCCCGAGAACCAACACTGAAGCTTTCTTT.

This clone came up a few times. This chain joins TRBV5-1 and TRBJ2-1; the match to TRBD2 covers 7 bases. Germline CDR1 is SGHRS and CDR2 is YFSETQ. CDR3 length: 16 residues. J lost 7 bases, V lost 0 bases, and 10 bases had no gene match. The CDR3 region is CASSLDPGGSWNEQFF. DNA for the CDR3: TGCGCCAGCAGCTTGGATCCCGGCGGGAGCTGGAATGAGCAGTTCTTC.

The chain combines TRBV28 with TRBJ2-6, with 8 bases fitting TRBD1. Germline CDR1 MDHEN, CDR2 SYDVKM. This CDR3 comprises 19 residues. V dropped 1 base and J dropped 0; count of bases not matched to a gene: 8. CDR3 DNA sequence: TGTGCCAGCAGTTTATTGGGACAGGCTGTGCGCTCTGGGGCCAACGTCCTGACTTTC. Its translation is CASSLLGQAVRSGANVLTF.

Written as DNA, the CDR3 is TGCGCCAGCAGCCTAACTTCCGGGACATCTGGCTACACCTTC. It encodes CASSLTSGTSGYTF. V gene TRBV5-1 combines with J gene TRBJ1-2, with D possibly TRBD1 on 6 matching bases. The CDR3 covers 14 residues. V was shortened by 4 bases and J by 7 bases, with 17 bases between the two germline ends. Germline CDR1 reads SGHRS; CDR2 reads YFSETQ.

The sample holds a few counts of this clone. The chain carries TRBV4-1 and TRBJ1-1; TRBD1 agrees at 10 bases. With 0 bases clipped from V and 8 bases from J, the junction kept 15 bases outside the gene matches. The CDR3 sequence is 18 residues long. CDR1 and CDR2 (germline): MGHRA, YSYEKL. The CDR3 region is CASSQEGDGTGAFGEAFF. In DNA form, the CDR3 reads TGCGCCAGCAGCCAAGAAGGGGACGGGACAGGGGCGTTCGGCGAAGCTTTCTTT.

V and J are TRBV27 and TRBJ1-3; tentatively, D is TRBD1 (5 bases). This CDR3 comprises 16 residues. V lost 3 bases and J 3 bases, leaving 15 bases between the germline ends. Looked up from germline, CDR1 is MNHEY and CDR2 is SMNVEV (reference sequence). Written as DNA, the CDR3 is TGTGCCAGCAGTTTTCCCTCGGGGGTTAGTGGAAACACCATATATTTT. This gives the protein CASSFPSGVSGNTIYF.

The chain combines TRBV5-1 with TRBJ2-1; D is perhaps TRBD1 (5 bases). The germline gives CDR1 SGHRS, CDR2 YFSETQ. Trimming removed 6 bases at V and 4 bases at J, with 11 bases between. This CDR3 region has 13 residues. CDR3 loop: CASKPQGYNEQFF. For the CDR3, the DNA is TGCGCCAGCAAACCTCAGGGTTACAATGAGCAGTTCTTC.

The V call is TRBV5-1, the J call TRBJ1-1; a possible D gene is TRBD1 (5 bases). The CDR3 is 15 amino acids. CDR1 is SGHRS, CDR2 YFSETQ, per germline. The ends were cut back, 4 bases at V and 2 bases at J, with 15 bases in the middle. CDR3 nucleotide sequence: TGCGCCAGCAGCCCATACGGGGGGTCCAACACTGAAGCTTTCTTT. Protein sequence: CASSPYGGSNTEAFF.

The genes are TRBV11-2 and TRBJ2-1; TRBD1 matches 7 bases. The CDR3 loop spans 15 amino acids. Per the germline V gene, CDR1 is SGHAT and CDR2 is FQNNGV. V lost 6 bases, J lost 2 bases, and 7 bases stayed unmatched. This CDR3 is CASRSPGQTYNEQFF. In DNA form, the CDR3 reads TGTGCCAGCAGAAGCCCGGGACAGACCTACAATGAGCAGTTCTTC.

The J gene is TRBJ2-7, the V gene TRBV6-1; 10 bases align to TRBD1. J was trimmed by 5 bases and V by 4 bases; bases with no gene match: 11. Per the germline V gene, CDR1 is MNHNS and CDR2 is SASEGT. This CDR3 contains 16 residues. CDR3 nucleotide sequence: TGTGCCAGCAGTGGGCGACCGGGACAGGGGCGTGACGAGCAGTACTTC. This translates into CASSGRPGQGRDEQYF.

DNA for the CDR3: TGTGCCAGCAGCCAAACTCAGGGATTTTATGGCTACACCTTC. Protein sequence: CASSQTQGFYGYTF. The chain couples TRBV5-6 to TRBJ1-2; perhaps TRBD1 as D (5 bases). Deletions cut 4 bases from V and 5 bases from J, with 15 bases between. Germline V gene data show CDR1 as SGHDT and CDR2 as YYEEEE. CDR3 length equals 14 residues.

The chain recombines TRBV18 with TRBJ1-5; D is perhaps TRBD1 (5 bases). The V gene's germline CDR1 is KGHSH and CDR2 LQKENI. CDR3 size: 16 residues. With 2 bases removed from V and 7 bases from J, the gap between germline ends came to 18 bases. CDR3 residues: CASSPSAGAVWQPQHF. CDR3 DNA sequence: TGTGCCAGCTCACCATCAGCCGGGGCGGTGTGGCAGCCCCAGCATTTT.

This clone was seen only a few times. This chain connects TRBV4-2 to TRBJ2-3; 9 bases align to TRBD2. This CDR3 region has 17 residues. Trimming at V came to 1 base and at J to 0 bases, leaving 5 bases not matched to a gene. The germline CDR1 and CDR2 sequences are LGHNA and YNFKEQ. The CDR3 loop reads CASSQGVTSGSTDTQYF. In nucleotides, the CDR3 is TGTGCCAGCAGCCAAGGAGTAACTAGCGGGAGCACAGATACGCAGTATTTT.

The rearrangement uses TRBV30 and TRBJ2-7, with D possibly matching TRBD1 (5 bases). The germline CDR1 and CDR2 sequences are GTSNPN and SVGIG (reference sequence). The length of the CDR3 is 14 residues. Between the trimmed V and J ends, which lost 3 bases and 3 bases, there was a span of 15 bases. The CDR3 DNA is TGTGCCTGGAGGCAGGGAAGCGCCTTCTACGAGCAGTACTTC. This sequence encodes CAWRQGSAFYEQYF.